Below are 28 T cell receptor beta chains sequenced from a single sample in a study of neurological immune-mediated disorders (dated 2019 in TCRdb). Library creation used 5' RACE. The listed sequencing device is Illumina HiSeq 2500. TCRdb itself trimmed the public reads at Q25 with fastp, ran MiXCR and retained productive beta chains. Identical CDR3 protein sequences are pooled into one entry, listed with their most common genes and DNA. This sample gives about 74,000 distinct CDR3 sequences in total; around 5.2% of them show up just once. The ten biggest clones cover around 7.2% of the sample. The sequenced sample consisted of PBMCs. These receptors were obtained from a man aged 18 to 30 with multiple sclerosis.

Ten or more counts support this clonotype. This rearrangement joins TRBV20-1 to TRBJ2-6; TRBD1 matches 8 bases. Germline CDR1 and CDR2: DFQATT and SNEGSKA (reference sequence). V dropped 5 bases and J dropped 2; count of bases not matched to a gene: 14. The length of the CDR3 is 18 residues. The CDR3 DNA reads as TGCAGTGCTCGAAGGCCCCAGGGGGCTGGTCCTGGGGCCAACGTCCTGACTTTC. This sequence encodes CSARRPQGAGPGANVLTF.

This clonotype was seen ten or more times. The CDR3 spells CSVSGGDLLTGNTIYF. The CDR3 region has the DNA TGCAGCGTTTCAGGGGGCGATTTGCTGACTGGAAACACCATATATTTT. V is TRBV29-1 and J is TRBJ1-3; 8 positions agree with TRBD1. V gave up 5 bases and J gave up 2 bases; unmatched junction bases: 11. Germline CDR1 is SQVTM and CDR2 is ANQGSEA. The CDR3 contains 16 residues. Full variable domain (remainder filled in from reference TRBV29-1 and TRBJ1-3): SAVISQKPSRDICQRGTSLTIQCQVDSQVTMMFWYRQQPGQSLTLIATANQGSEATYESGFVIDKFPISRPNLTFSTLTVSNMSPEDSSIYLCSVSGGDLLTGNTIYFGEGSWLTVV.

Ten or more counts support this clonotype. The chain uses TRBV20-1 and TRBJ2-1; D gene ambiguous. There are 13 residues in the CDR3. Trimming took 5 bases from V and 3 from J, leaving 11 bases between them. CDR1 and CDR2 (germline): DFQATT, SNEGSKA (reference sequence). The chain's CDR3 is CSAQRSIYNEQFF. CDR3 in DNA: TGCAGTGCTCAGCGCTCCATCTACAATGAGCAGTTCTTC.

There are many counts of this clonotype. The chain employs TRBV29-1 and TRBJ2-4, with 10 bases identical to TRBD2. Germline CDR1 and CDR2: SQVTM and ANQGSEA. The length of the CDR3 is 15 residues. V dropped 4 bases and J dropped 7; count of bases not matched to a gene: 10. Written as DNA, the CDR3 is TGCAGCGTTGTCAAAGCGGGAGGGCTGGGGAACATTCAGTACTTC. Translated, it gives CSVVKAGGLGNIQYF.

This clonotype was observed at least ten times. The rearrangement links TRBV21-1 to TRBJ2-3; TRBD2 is the table's D call and was not checked against the DNA. TRBV21-1 is a pseudogene. This CDR3 has 15 amino acids. The CDR3 loop is CASSSTSGSTDTQYF. The CDR3 DNA reads TGTGCCAGCAGCAGTACTAGCGGGAGCACAGATACGCAGTATTTT.

This clonotype appeared many times. This sequence joins TRBV9 and TRBJ2-7; D might be TRBD1 (6 bases). The germline V gene encodes CDR1 SGDLS and CDR2 YYNGEE. V lost 4 bases and J 1 base, leaving 12 bases between the germline ends. This CDR3 is 14 amino acids long. The CDR3 reads CASSRDTTSYEQYF. The CDR3 bases are TGTGCCAGCAGCAGGGACACAACATCCTACGAGCAGTACTTC. The entire variable domain, with the rest obtained from reference TRBV9 and TRBJ2-7, is as follows: DSGVTQTPKHLITATGQRVTLRCSPRSGDLSVYWYQQSLDQGLQFLIQYYNGEERAKGNILERFSAQQFPDLHSELNLSSLELGDSALYFCASSRDTTSYEQYFGPGTRLTVT.

Of note for this clonotype: This may be a read error: a much more frequent sequence differs by one nucleotide. The chain carries TRBV7-3 and TRBJ2-6; D is possibly TRBD2 (6 bases). This CDR3 is built from 16 residues. Trimming left V 4 bases short and J 0 bases short, with 10 bases between. CDR1 and CDR2 (germline): SGHTA, FQGTGA. CDR3: CASSSTRNSGANVLTF. The DNA for the CDR3 is TGTGCCAGCAGCTCGACTAGAAACTCTGGGGCCAACGTCCTGACTTTC.

This clonotype was counted ten times or more. The rearrangement links TRBV5-1 to TRBJ1-5; 8 bases are a match to TRBD1. Per the germline V gene, CDR1 is SGHRS and CDR2 is YFSETQ. This CDR3 has 14 residues. V shed 3 bases and J 5 bases; nucleotides not matched to a gene: 4. The CDR3 is CASSSGQGDQPQHF. CDR3 DNA sequence: TGCGCCAGCAGCTCCGGACAGGGTGATCAGCCCCAGCATTTT.

This clonotype was picked up a small number of times. The chain employs TRBV7-6 and TRBJ2-1; 7 nucleotides align to TRBD1. The germline gives CDR1 SGHVS, CDR2 FNYEAQ. The V segment lost 2 bases and the J segment 9 bases; nucleotides outside the gene matches: 1. The CDR3 has 12 amino acids. The CDR3 sequence is CASSLTGAEQFF. CDR3 in DNA: TGTGCCAGCAGCTTAACAGGGGCTGAGCAGTTCTTC.

This clonotype was observed at least ten times. The J gene is TRBJ2-7, the V gene TRBV7-8; 7 nucleotides line up with TRBD1. CDR1 is SGHVS, CDR2 FQNEAQ, per germline. The ends lost 0 bases at V and 5 bases at J; junction bases unmatched: 4. The CDR3 spans 14 residues. The CDR3 spells CASSLATGDHEQYF. CDR3 in DNA: TGTGCCAGCAGCTTAGCTACAGGGGACCACGAGCAGTACTTC.

The sample holds many counts of this clonotype. The gene calls are TRBV9 and TRBJ1-5, with 7 bases identical to TRBD1. Trimming removed 3 bases from V and 4 bases from J; junction bases left unmatched: 4. The CDR3 contains 14 residues. The germline V gene encodes CDR1 SGDLS and CDR2 YYNGEE. CDR3 sequence reads: CASSAGDRNQPQHF. The CDR3 DNA is TGTGCCAGCAGCGCTGGGGACAGAAATCAGCCCCAGCATTTT. Looking up the rest from reference TRBV9 and TRBJ1-5 gives the full variable domain: DSGVTQTPKHLITATGQRVTLRCSPRSGDLSVYWYQQSLDQGLQFLIQYYNGEERAKGNILERFSAQQFPDLHSELNLSSLELGDSALYFCASSAGDRNQPQHFGDGTRLSIL.

This clonotype was picked up many times. The V and J genes are TRBV5-4 and TRBJ2-2, with no clear D. This CDR3 contains 16 residues. Germline assignment: CDR1 SGHNT and CDR2 YYREEE (reference sequence). V lost 4 bases to trimming and J lost 3 bases, with 16 bases between them. CDR3 nucleotide sequence: TGTGCCAGCAGCCTGTCCTGGGTTTGGGACACCGGGGAGCTGTTTTTT. This translates into CASSLSWVWDTGELFF.

This clonotype was seen at least ten times. The V call is TRBV20-1, the J call TRBJ1-6, with TRBD1 matching 8 bases. V shed 0 bases, J shed 3 bases, and the junction held 7 bases outside the gene matches. The CDR3 has 17 amino acids. In germline, CDR1 is DFQATT, CDR2 SNEGSKA (reference sequence). CDR3 sequence: CSARDFRTGIYNSPLHF. The CDR3 DNA is TGCAGTGCTAGAGACTTTAGGACAGGGATCTATAATTCACCCCTCCACTTT.

On this clonotype itself: This may be a read error: a much more frequent sequence differs by one nucleotide. This chain uses TRBV7-2 with TRBJ2-7; a possible D gene is TRBD2 (5 bases). This CDR3 is built from 16 residues. V was cut by 8 bases and J by 3 bases, with 23 bases left in between. Germline V CDR1 and CDR2: SGHTA, FQGNSA. CDR3 protein: CASARTRGPGNYEQYF. The CDR3 DNA reads TGTGCCAGCGCAAGGACCCGAGGGCCCGGGAACTACGAGCAGTACTTC.

This clonotype was detected many times. The chain joins TRBV29-1 to TRBJ2-7; a weak D match, TRBD1 (5 bases). Germline V CDR1 and CDR2: SQVTM, ANQGSEA. There are 13 residues in the CDR3. V shed 4 bases and J shed 2 bases, with 12 bases lying between them. CDR3 in amino acids: CSVGSGATYEQYF. CDR3 coding DNA: TGCAGCGTTGGGAGTGGGGCCACCTACGAGCAGTACTTC.

This clonotype was picked up many times. The chain carries TRBV12-3 or TRBV12-4 and TRBJ2-2, with 11 bases that match TRBD1. This CDR3 region has 16 residues. Trimming removed 3 bases from V and 2 bases from J; junction bases left unmatched: 2. The CDR3 sequence: CASSFGTGGNTGELFF. The CDR3 DNA is TGTGCCAGCAGTTTTGGGACAGGGGGTAACACCGGGGAGCTGTTTTTT.

This clonotype was detected ten times or more. The V call is TRBV7-8, the J call TRBJ1-1, with 9 bases fitting TRBD1. The CDR3 loop spans 15 amino acids. Germline-derived CDR1 and CDR2 are SGHVS and FQNEAQ. Germline trimming cut 2 bases from V and 4 bases from J; bases unmatched to any gene: 5. In nucleotides, the CDR3 is TGTGCCAGCAGCTTAATGGAGACAGGGGGCACTGAAGCTTTCTTT. Translated, it gives CASSLMETGGTEAFF.

This clonotype was recorded at least ten times. The gene calls are TRBV7-9 and TRBJ1-1; D remains ambiguous. Germline-derived CDR1 and CDR2 are SEHNR and FQNEAQ (reference sequence). V shed 7 bases and J shed 1 base, with 10 bases lying between them. There are 13 residues in the CDR3. In DNA form, the CDR3 reads TGTGCCAGCACCCCCCTTGGGAACACTGAAGCTTTCTTT. Protein: CASTPLGNTEAFF.

This clonotype has ten or more counts. V gene TRBV5-1 combines with J gene TRBJ2-7; D is possibly TRBD2 (5 bases). With 0 bases removed from V and 2 bases from J, the gap between germline ends came to 9 bases. Germline V gene data show CDR1 as SGHRS and CDR2 as YFSETQ. This CDR3 comprises 14 residues. CDR3 in amino acids: CASSLEDSAYEQYF. The CDR3 DNA follows: TGCGCCAGCAGCTTGGAGGACTCAGCCTACGAGCAGTACTTC.

The table lists this clonotype with a few counts. The gene calls are TRBV5-1 and TRBJ2-3; 7 nucleotides match TRBD2. CDR1 and CDR2 (germline): SGHRS, YFSETQ. CDR3 length: 16 residues. After removal of 0 bases from V and 2 bases from J, the junction contained 6 bases not matched to a gene. CDR3 nucleotides: TGCGCCAGCAGCTTGGGTGCGGGGGAGAACACAGATACGCAGTATTTT. Protein sequence: CASSLGAGENTDTQYF. Based on the CDR3 plus reference TRBV5-1 and TRBJ2-3, the full variable domain is KAGVTQTPRYLIKTRGQQVTLSCSPISGHRSVSWYQQTPGQGLQFLFEYFSETQRNKGNFPGRFSGRQFSNSRSEMNVSTLELGDSALYLCASSLGAGENTDTQYFGPGTRLTVL.

The sample holds many counts of this clonotype. The chain joins TRBV6-2 or TRBV6-3 to TRBJ1-1, with D possibly being TRBD1 (5 bases). This CDR3 is 12 amino acids long. Germline-derived CDR1 and CDR2 are MNHEY and SVGEGT. Trimming stripped 7 bases from V and 1 base from J, with 7 bases between. DNA of the CDR3: TGTGCCAGCATGGGGGGGAACACTGAAGCTTTCTTT. As protein: CASMGGNTEAFF.

This clonotype was found many times. CDR3 in DNA: TGTGCCAGCAGCCAGGGTAGCGCGATCCCTGGCTACACCTTC. As protein: CASSQGSAIPGYTF. The chain uses TRBV3-1 and TRBJ1-2; no definite D call. The CDR3 sequence is 14 residues long. Germline V gene lookup returns CDR1 LGHDT and CDR2 YNNKEL (reference sequence). Trimming shortened V by 3 bases and J by 7 bases, and 15 bases separated the two germline ends.

This clonotype was counted many times. The chain couples TRBV20-1 to TRBJ1-4; D is perhaps TRBD1 (5 bases). The V and J ends lost 0 bases and 0 bases respectively, with 8 bases between them. This CDR3 has 15 amino acids. Germline CDR1 is DFQATT and CDR2 is SNEGSKA (reference sequence). CDR3 sequence reads: CSARDRDPTNEKLFF. Written as DNA, the CDR3 is TGCAGTGCTAGAGACAGGGATCCAACTAATGAAAAACTGTTTTTT.

This clonotype was counted many times. A junction boundary mismatches the germline segment, possibly from a read error. V is TRBV20-1 and J is TRBJ1-5, with 10 bases identical to TRBD1. Germline CDR1 and CDR2: DFQATT and SNEGSKA (reference sequence). The CDR3 is 14 amino acids. CDR3 sequence reads: CSASSGTGVQPQNF. The CDR3 DNA sequence: TGCAGTGCTAGTTCCGGGACAGGGGTTCAGCCCCAGAATTTT.

This clonotype has a count of ten or more. V is TRBV27 and J is TRBJ2-7; 10 bases are a match to TRBD1. CDR3 size: 14 residues. The V and J ends lost 5 bases and 6 bases, in that order; junction bases with no gene match: 7. From germline, CDR1 is MNHEY and CDR2 SMNVEV (reference sequence). The DNA for the CDR3 is TGTGCCAGCAGTCCGGGACAGGGGACCGGCGAGCAGTACTTC. Translation gives CASSPGQGTGEQYF.

This clonotype was picked up many times. The V and J genes are TRBV11-2 and TRBJ2-7; D not certain. Trimming cost V 0 bases and J 12 bases, with 12 bases left between them. There are 12 residues in the CDR3. Germline V CDR1 and CDR2: SGHAT, FQNNGV. Written as DNA, the CDR3 is TGTGCCAGCAGCTTAGATGGGTTGACATGGTACTTC. Translating it yields CASSLDGLTWYF.

This clonotype was picked up many times. The gene calls are TRBV15 and TRBJ2-3, with 12 bases identical to TRBD2. CDR1 LNHNV and CDR2 YYDKDF come from the germline V gene (reference sequence). The CDR3 extends over 16 amino acids. After removal of 1 base from V and 9 bases from J, the junction contained 8 bases not matched to a gene. CDR3 sequence reads: CATSRVRTSGMGTQYF. DNA for the CDR3: TGTGCCACCAGCAGAGTGAGGACTAGCGGGATGGGGACGCAGTATTTT. The complete variable domain, with remaining parts taken from reference TRBV15 and TRBJ2-3, reads DAMVIQNPRYQVTQFGKPVTLSCSQTLNHNVMYWYQQKSSQAPKLLFHYYDKDFNNEADTPDNFQSRRPNTSFCFLDIRSPGLGDTAMYLCATSRVRTSGMGTQYFGPGTRLTVL.

This clonotype has a handful of counts. CDR3 sequence reads: CASSRGQGRYNEQFF. The CDR3 DNA reads TGTGCCAGCAGCCGAGGACAGGGTCGGTACAATGAGCAGTTCTTC. The chain carries TRBV11-1 and TRBJ2-1; TRBD1 matches 8 bases. The CDR3 sequence is 15 residues long. Looked up from germline, CDR1 is SGHAT and CDR2 is FQDESV (reference sequence). With 5 bases clipped from V and 4 bases from J, the junction kept 7 bases outside the gene matches.